Listed below are T cell receptor beta chains from one sample, sequenced in a study of identical twins. In TCRdb, the 5' RACE reads were re-called with MiXCR into one record per CDR3 protein. In the table there are more than 200,000 distinct CDR3 sequences, roughly 13% of which are singletons. The sequenced sample consisted of memory (CD45RO+) T cells sorted from blood. These receptors all stem from a woman between 18 and 29 years old in good health. The CDR3 runs from the conserved cysteine through the conserved F or W. The D gene is left open where the match is weak. Expanded clones are given a class, and other clones once, few, many or no size at all.

D: -; J: TRBJ1-1; size: -; V: TRBV10-3; DNA: TGTGCCATCAGTTTCAGGGAGAACACTGAAGCTTTCTTT; CDR3: CAISFRENTEAFF
D: TRBD1; J: TRBJ2-7; size: many; V: TRBV9; DNA: TGTGCCAGCAGCTTTGACCGGGACAGGCACTCCTACGAGCAGTACTTC; CDR3: CASSFDRDRHSYEQYF
D: -; J: TRBJ1-1; size: few; V: TRBV6-1; DNA: TGTGCCAGCACCCCACCAGGCAGGCCGAACACTGAAGCTTTCTTT; CDR3: CASTPPGRPNTEAFF
D: -; J: TRBJ1-4; size: few; V: TRBV5-6; DNA: TGTGCCAGCAGCTTGCGGGGAATTAATGAAAAACTGTTTTTT; CDR3: CASSLRGINEKLFF
D: TRBD2; J: TRBJ2-3; size: many; V: TRBV29-1; DNA: TGCAGTTGGTCTGGGACTAGCGGGAACACAGATACGCAGTATTTT; CDR3: CSWSGTSGNTDTQYF
D: -; J: TRBJ2-1; size: few; V: TRBV2; DNA: TGTGCCAGCGGTGGGGGGCGGGCCTCCTACAATGAGCAGTTCTTC; CDR3: CASGGGRASYNEQFF
D: -; J: TRBJ1-1; size: many; V: TRBV12-3/TRBV12-4; DNA: TGTGCCAGCAGCCGAGACAGTCTAGAAGCTTTCTTT; CDR3: CASSRDSLEAFF
D: -; J: TRBJ1-1; size: -; V: TRBV20-1; DNA: TGCAGTGCTAGACAGGGGCTCCGGAACACTGAAGCTTTCTTT; CDR3: CSARQGLRNTEAFF
D: -; J: TRBJ2-1; size: few; V: TRBV19; DNA: TGTGCCAGTAGTAGCAAGTGGGGTACAGCGAGGTCCTACAATGAGCAGTTCTTC; CDR3: CASSSKWGTARSYNEQFF
D: -; J: TRBJ1-5; size: -; V: TRBV20-1; DNA: TGCAGTGCTTCGGACAGCGAGGCCAATCAGCCCCAGCATTTT; CDR3: CSASDSEANQPQHF
D: TRBD2; J: TRBJ2-5; size: many; V: TRBV2; DNA: TGTGCCAGCATGCTAGCGGGAGGAGAGACCCAGTACTTC; CDR3: CASMLAGGETQYF
D: -; J: TRBJ2-1; size: many; V: TRBV29-1; DNA: TGCAGCGTACCCCATTTTTTCGGGCACGACAATGAGCAGTTCTTC; CDR3: CSVPHFFGHDNEQFF
D: -; J: TRBJ1-1; size: -; V: TRBV7-9; DNA: TGTGCCAGCAGCCGGGGGCTAGGCACTGAAGCTTTCTTT; CDR3: CASSRGLGTEAFF
D: -; J: TRBJ2-7; size: few; V: TRBV2; DNA: TGTGCCAGCAGTGAGCTAGCAAATATCTACGAGCAGTACTTC; CDR3: CASSELANIYEQYF
D: -; J: TRBJ2-1; size: many; V: TRBV5-1; DNA: TGCGCCAGCAGCTTGGTCGGGTCCGCCTACAATGAGCAGTTCTTC; CDR3: CASSLVGSAYNEQFF
D: TRBD2; J: TRBJ2-7; size: few; V: TRBV20-1; DNA: TGCAGTGCTAGGAATCTAGCGGGATACGAGCAGTACTTC; CDR3: CSARNLAGYEQYF
D: -; J: TRBJ1-2; size: few; V: TRBV10-3; DNA: TGTGCCATCATGGAGACAGCTCTAGCTGATGGCTACACCTTC; CDR3: CAIMETALADGYTF
D: TRBD1; J: TRBJ2-7; size: few; V: TRBV2; DNA: TGTGCCAGCCGTCTCGACAGGGTTGAAACCTACGAGCAGTACTTC; CDR3: CASRLDRVETYEQYF
D: -; J: TRBJ2-7; size: -; V: TRBV9; DNA: TGTGCCAGCAGCGCTCACGGGAGTACCTACGAGCAGTACTTC; CDR3: CASSAHGSTYEQYF
D: -; J: TRBJ2-5; size: few; V: TRBV20-1; DNA: TGCAGCCCCGCGGGGAACAAGGGGGAGACCCAGTACTTC; CDR3: CSPAGNKGETQYF
D: TRBD2; J: TRBJ2-1; size: few; V: TRBV7-2; DNA: TGTGCCAGCAGCCGCATACTAGCGTCTGAGCAGTTCTTC; CDR3: CASSRILASEQFF
D: -; J: TRBJ2-1; size: -; V: TRBV7-2; DNA: TGTGCCAGCAGCTTAGAGGTCGGTAGGGACGAGCAGTTCTTC; CDR3: CASSLEVGRDEQFF
D: -; J: TRBJ2-7; size: few; V: TRBV14; DNA: TGTGCCAGCAGCCAATCCTGGTACGAGCAGTACTTC; CDR3: CASSQSWYEQYF
D: TRBD1; J: TRBJ2-7; size: few; V: TRBV27; DNA: TGTGCCAGCAGTGTAGGACAGGGGTTCTCCTACGAGCAGTACTTC; CDR3: CASSVGQGFSYEQYF
D: -; J: TRBJ2-1; size: -; V: TRBV4-3; DNA: TGCGCCAGCAGCCAAGGGGGGTTATTTTCTTCTGGTGAGCAGTTCTTC; CDR3: CASSQGGLFSSGEQFF
D: TRBD2; J: TRBJ2-2; size: -; V: TRBV12-3/TRBV12-4; DNA: TGTGCCAGCAGCCCCCCTAGCGGCGCGAACACCGGGGAGCTGTTTTTT; CDR3: CASSPPSGANTGELFF
D: -; J: TRBJ2-1; size: -; V: TRBV13; DNA: TGTGCCAGCAGCTCCCGGGACCACAATGAGCAGTTCTTC; CDR3: CASSSRDHNEQFF
D: -; J: TRBJ2-1; size: few; V: TRBV6-5; DNA: TGTGCCAGCAGTTACCCAGGGGGGAGGAATGAGCAGTTCTTC; CDR3: CASSYPGGRNEQFF
D: -; J: TRBJ2-1; size: -; V: TRBV20-1; DNA: TGCAGTGCTAGAGACCCGTCAGGGAGCTCCTACAATGAGCAGTTCTTC; CDR3: CSARDPSGSSYNEQFF
D: TRBD1; J: TRBJ2-7; size: -; V: TRBV5-1; DNA: TGCGCCAGCAGCTCGGGACAGATTATCACCTACGAGCAGTACTTC; CDR3: CASSSGQIITYEQYF
D: TRBD1; J: TRBJ1-1; size: -; V: TRBV28; DNA: TGTGCCAGCACCCTAAGCCGGGACAGGGGGCTGTACACTGAAGCTTTCTTT; CDR3: CASTLSRDRGLYTEAFF
D: -; J: TRBJ1-1; size: -; V: TRBV6-1; DNA: TGTGCCAGCAGTCAAACCGGGACATCAACGGGTACTGAAGCTTTCTTT; CDR3: CASSQTGTSTGTEAFF
D: -; J: TRBJ2-7; size: -; V: TRBV20-1; DNA: TGCAGTGCTAGTAAGGTCGGTAGATCCGTCGAGCAGTACTTC; CDR3: CSASKVGRSVEQYF
D: -; J: TRBJ2-5; size: -; V: TRBV3-1; DNA: TGTGCCAGCAGCCAAGTTAAAGAGACCCAGTACTTC; CDR3: CASSQVKETQYF
D: -; J: TRBJ1-6; size: -; V: TRBV5-1; DNA: TGCGCCAGCAGCCCAAGCCGGGATTCACCCCTCCACTTT; CDR3: CASSPSRDSPLHF
D: TRBD2; J: TRBJ2-7; size: -; V: TRBV7-2; DNA: TGTGCCAGCAGCACAGCTAGCGGGAGAGGTTACGAGCAGTACTTC; CDR3: CASSTASGRGYEQYF
D: -; J: TRBJ1-1; size: -; V: TRBV5-1; DNA: TGCGCCAGCAGCTTCGGGCAGGACACTGAAGCTTTCTTT; CDR3: CASSFGQDTEAFF
D: -; J: TRBJ2-3; size: many; V: TRBV5-8; DNA: TGTGCCAGCAGCTTAACAGGGAACACAGATACGCAGTATTTT; CDR3: CASSLTGNTDTQYF
D: -; J: TRBJ1-2; size: -; V: TRBV7-6; DNA: TGTGCCAGCAGCTTGGATGGAAACTATGGCTACACCTTC; CDR3: CASSLDGNYGYTF
D: -; J: TRBJ2-2; size: few; V: TRBV18; DNA: TGTGCCAGCTCACCGGCGGGGACCGGGGAGCTGTTTTTT; CDR3: CASSPAGTGELFF
D: TRBD2; J: TRBJ2-2; size: few; V: TRBV19; DNA: TGTGCCAGTGGTTCTGGACTAGCTAACACCGGGGAGCTGTTTTTT; CDR3: CASGSGLANTGELFF
D: TRBD2; J: TRBJ2-7; size: -; V: TRBV10-3; DNA: TGTGCCACCAAGGCGGGAGAGGTCGAGCAGTACTTC; CDR3: CATKAGEVEQYF
D: -; J: TRBJ2-1; size: few; V: TRBV3-1; DNA: TGTGCCAGCAGCCAATGGGGGAGCTCCTACAATGAGCAGTTCTTC; CDR3: CASSQWGSSYNEQFF
D: -; J: TRBJ1-1; size: many; V: TRBV4-2; DNA: TGTGCCAGCAGCCAAGATGTCACAGTAGGGAACACTGAAGCTTTCTTT; CDR3: CASSQDVTVGNTEAFF
D: -; J: TRBJ2-7; size: many; V: TRBV2; DNA: TGTGCCAGCAGTGAGGCTAGCAGCTACGAGCAGTACTTC; CDR3: CASSEASSYEQYF
D: -; J: TRBJ2-3; size: -; V: TRBV7-9; DNA: TGTGCCAGCAGCTTTAAGACCCCAACCACAGATACGCAGTATTTT; CDR3: CASSFKTPTTDTQYF
D: -; J: TRBJ1-2; size: many; V: TRBV14; DNA: TGTGCCAGCAGCCAAGGGTCCCAATCCTATGGCTACACCTTC; CDR3: CASSQGSQSYGYTF
D: -; J: TRBJ2-1; size: many; V: TRBV5-1; DNA: TGCGCCAGCAGCCTTGGACAGATTTACAATGAGCAGTTCTTC; CDR3: CASSLGQIYNEQFF
D: -; J: TRBJ1-1; size: -; V: TRBV7-9; DNA: TGTGCCAGCGGGAAATGGGGCACTGAAGCTTTCTTT; CDR3: CASGKWGTEAFF
D: -; J: TRBJ1-4; size: -; V: TRBV30; DNA: TGTGCCTGGAGTGCCGGGACGGACGAAAAACTGTTTTTT; CDR3: CAWSAGTDEKLFF
D: -; J: TRBJ1-2; size: few; V: TRBV6-5; DNA: TGTGCCAGCAGTTACTTACAGAGAGGGCAGGGGCAGGGTGGCTACACCTTC; CDR3: CASSYLQRGQGQGGYTF
D: -; J: TRBJ2-5; size: -; V: TRBV6-5; DNA: TGTGCCAGCAGTTACTCCCGGCAGAAAGAGACCCAGTACTTC; CDR3: CASSYSRQKETQYF
D: TRBD1; J: TRBJ2-3; size: -; V: TRBV7-6; DNA: TGTGCCAGCAGCTTGAAGAGGACAGGGGGCAGTTCTGCTGCGCAGTATTTT; CDR3: CASSLKRTGGSSAAQYF
D: -; J: TRBJ2-1; size: many; V: TRBV12-3/TRBV12-4; DNA: TGTGCCAGCAGTTTAGCGGATAGAGGCGTAGGTGAGCAGTTCTTC; CDR3: CASSLADRGVGEQFF
D: -; J: TRBJ1-2; size: -; V: TRBV10-3; DNA: TGTGCCATCAGTGAGATGAGGGACCTCTATGGCTACACCTTC; CDR3: CAISEMRDLYGYTF
D: -; J: TRBJ1-1; size: many; V: TRBV9; DNA: TGTGCCAGCAGCGTAGCTGGCGACAGGTCGGATACTGAAGCTTTCTTT; CDR3: CASSVAGDRSDTEAFF
D: TRBD2; J: TRBJ2-3; size: few; V: TRBV20-1; DNA: TGCAGTGCTAGTAGGGGGCTAGCGGGGCATGGCACAGATACGCAGTATTTT; CDR3: CSASRGLAGHGTDTQYF